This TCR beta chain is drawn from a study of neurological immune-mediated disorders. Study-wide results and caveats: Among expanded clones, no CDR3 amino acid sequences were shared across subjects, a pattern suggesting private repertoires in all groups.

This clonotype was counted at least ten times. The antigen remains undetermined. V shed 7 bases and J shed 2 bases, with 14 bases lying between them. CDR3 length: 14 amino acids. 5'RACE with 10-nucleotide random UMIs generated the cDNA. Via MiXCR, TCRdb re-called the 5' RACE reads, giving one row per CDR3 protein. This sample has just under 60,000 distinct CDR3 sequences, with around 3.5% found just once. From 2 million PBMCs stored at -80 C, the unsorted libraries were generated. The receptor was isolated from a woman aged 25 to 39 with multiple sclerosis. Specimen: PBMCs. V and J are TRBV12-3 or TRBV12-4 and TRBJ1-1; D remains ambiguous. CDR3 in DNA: TGTGCCAGCACCCAACCCCGAGTTAACACTGAAGCTTTCTTT. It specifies CASTQPRVNTEAFF.